A selection of T cell receptor beta chains follows, all from one sample in a study of T cell responses to AZD1222 COVID-19 vaccine. Clones were read by immunoSEQ multiplex PCR, and TCRdb kept only the in-frame ones, dropping some. The sample has approximately 170,000 clones; 80% to 90% are singletons. This material consisted of peripheral blood, taken on day 0 of AZD1222 vaccination. The receptors here all came from an adult in good health. The CDR3 runs from the conserved cysteine through the conserved F or W. The order of the fields is V gene, D gene, clone size, J gene, CDR3 DNA, CDR3 protein. The D gene is left open where the match is weak. Some rows have no size entry. The others give once, few or many, or a class for an expanded clone.

v_gene: TRBV9
d_gene: TRBD1
abundance: once
j_gene: TRBJ2-3
CDR3nt: TGTGCCAGCAGCGTAATGGGGACAGGAATGGCAGATACGCAGTATTTT
CDR3aa: CASSVMGTGMADTQYF

v_gene: TRBV7-6
d_gene: .
abundance: .
j_gene: TRBJ1-5
CDR3nt: TGTGCCAGCAGCTTATACTCCGGTATTGGCAATCAGCCCCAGCATTTT
CDR3aa: CASSLYSGIGNQPQHF

v_gene: TRBV28
d_gene: .
abundance: .
j_gene: TRBJ1-6
CDR3nt: TGTGCCAGCAGTTCCTCAAGGGGATCCTATAATTCACCCCTCCACTTT
CDR3aa: CASSSSRGSYNSPLHF

v_gene: TRBV2
d_gene: TRBD2
abundance: .
j_gene: TRBJ2-1
CDR3nt: TGTGCCAGCAGTGGGACTAGCGGGGGATTCTACAATGAGCAGTTCTTC
CDR3aa: CASSGTSGGFYNEQFF

v_gene: TRBV6-5
d_gene: .
abundance: .
j_gene: TRBJ1-5
CDR3nt: TGTGCCAGCAGCTTGAGGCCAGCCAATCAGCCCCAGCATTTT
CDR3aa: CASSLRPANQPQHF

v_gene: TRBV12-3/TRBV12-4
d_gene: .
abundance: .
j_gene: TRBJ2-5
CDR3nt: TGTGCCAGCAGTTTAATTTCAGAGACCCAGTACTTC
CDR3aa: CASSLISETQYF

v_gene: TRBV6-1
d_gene: .
abundance: .
j_gene: TRBJ1-1
CDR3nt: TGTGCCAGCAGTGAAGGGCCGCAGGGCACTGAAGCTTTCTTT
CDR3aa: CASSEGPQGTEAFF

v_gene: TRBV3-1/TRBV3-2
d_gene: .
abundance: .
j_gene: TRBJ2-1
CDR3nt: TGTGCCAGCAGCCAAGGGGGGTCTTCGTTAAATGAGCAGTTCTTC
CDR3aa: CASSQGGSSLNEQFF

v_gene: TRBV9
d_gene: .
abundance: few
j_gene: TRBJ2-7
CDR3nt: TGTGCCAGCAGCGCTAGAATCACTGACTACGAGCAGTACTTC
CDR3aa: CASSARITDYEQYF

v_gene: TRBV6-2/TRBV6-3
d_gene: .
abundance: .
j_gene: TRBJ1-2
CDR3nt: TGTGCCAGCAGTTACTCGAAGGCTTATGGCTACACCTTC
CDR3aa: CASSYSKAYGYTF

v_gene: TRBV11-3
d_gene: TRBD1
abundance: few
j_gene: TRBJ2-7
CDR3nt: TGTGCCAGCAGCCTAGCCCGGGACAGGAAGCAGTACTTC
CDR3aa: CASSLARDRKQYF

v_gene: TRBV4-1
d_gene: TRBD1
abundance: .
j_gene: TRBJ1-2
CDR3nt: TGCGCCAGCAGCCCCAGGGACAGTAACTATGGCTACACCTTC
CDR3aa: CASSPRDSNYGYTF

v_gene: TRBV7-2
d_gene: TRBD1
abundance: .
j_gene: TRBJ2-7
CDR3nt: TGTGCCAGCAGCTCGAACAGGGGCTACGAGCAGTACTTC
CDR3aa: CASSSNRGYEQYF

v_gene: TRBV2
d_gene: .
abundance: few
j_gene: TRBJ1-6
CDR3nt: TGTGCCAGCAGTGGTCGAATGGGAGGAAGCAATTCACCCCTCCACTTT
CDR3aa: CASSGRMGGSNSPLHF

v_gene: TRBV13
d_gene: TRBD2
abundance: .
j_gene: TRBJ2-2
CDR3nt: TGTGCCAGCAGCCCGGGGGGTGCGAACACCGGGGAGCTGTTTTTT
CDR3aa: CASSPGGANTGELFF

v_gene: TRBV19
d_gene: .
abundance: .
j_gene: TRBJ1-1
CDR3nt: TGTGCCAGTAGTTTCACAATGAACACTGAAGCTTTCTTT
CDR3aa: CASSFTMNTEAFF